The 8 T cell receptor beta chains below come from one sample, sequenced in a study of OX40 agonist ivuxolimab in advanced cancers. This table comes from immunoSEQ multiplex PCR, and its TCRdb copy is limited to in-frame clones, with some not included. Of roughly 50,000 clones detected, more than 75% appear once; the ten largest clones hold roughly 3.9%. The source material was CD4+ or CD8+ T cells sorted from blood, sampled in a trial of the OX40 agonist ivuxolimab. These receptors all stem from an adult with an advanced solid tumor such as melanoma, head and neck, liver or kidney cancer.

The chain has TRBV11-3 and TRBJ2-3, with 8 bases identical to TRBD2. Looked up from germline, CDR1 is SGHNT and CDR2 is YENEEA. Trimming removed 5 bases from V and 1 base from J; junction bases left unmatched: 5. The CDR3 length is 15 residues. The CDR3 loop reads CASSKSGSRTDTQYF. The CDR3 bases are TGTGCCAGCAGCAAAAGCGGGAGCCGCACAGATACGCAGTATTTT.

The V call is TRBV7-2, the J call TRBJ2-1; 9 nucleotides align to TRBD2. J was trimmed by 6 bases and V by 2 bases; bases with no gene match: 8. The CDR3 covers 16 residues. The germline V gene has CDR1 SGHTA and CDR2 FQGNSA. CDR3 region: CASSLRRGGLGNEQFF. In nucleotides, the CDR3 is TGTGCCAGCAGCTTAAGGCGGGGGGGCCTTGGCAATGAGCAGTTCTTC.

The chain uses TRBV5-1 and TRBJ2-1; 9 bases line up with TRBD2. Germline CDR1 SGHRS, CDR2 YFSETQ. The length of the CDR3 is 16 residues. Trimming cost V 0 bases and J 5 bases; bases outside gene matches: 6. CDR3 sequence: CASSLEGSGGHNEQFF. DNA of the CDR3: TGCGCCAGCAGCTTGGAGGGTAGCGGGGGCCACAATGAGCAGTTCTTC.

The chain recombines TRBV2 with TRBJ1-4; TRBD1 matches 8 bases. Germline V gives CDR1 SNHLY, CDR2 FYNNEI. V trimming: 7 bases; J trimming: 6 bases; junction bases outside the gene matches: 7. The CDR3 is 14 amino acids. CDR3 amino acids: CASTQTGVDEKLFF. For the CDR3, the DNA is TGTGCCAGCACTCAGACAGGGGTCGATGAAAAACTGTTTTTT.

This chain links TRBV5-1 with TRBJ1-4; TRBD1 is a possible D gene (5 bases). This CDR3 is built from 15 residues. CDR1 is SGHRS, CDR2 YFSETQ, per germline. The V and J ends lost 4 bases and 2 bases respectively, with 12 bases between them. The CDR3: CASSSTSGTNEKLFF. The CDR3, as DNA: TGCGCCAGCAGCAGTACGTCAGGGACTAATGAAAAACTGTTTTTT.

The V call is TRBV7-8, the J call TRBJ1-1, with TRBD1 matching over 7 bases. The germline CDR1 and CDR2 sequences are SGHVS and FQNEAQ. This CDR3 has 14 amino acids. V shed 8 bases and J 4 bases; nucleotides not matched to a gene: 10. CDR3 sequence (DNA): TGTGCCAGCCGCCCGCAACAGGGGACCACTGAAGCTTTCTTT. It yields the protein CASRPQQGTTEAFF. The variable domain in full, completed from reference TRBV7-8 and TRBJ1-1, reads GAGVSQSPRYKVAKRGQDVALRCDPISGHVSLFWYQQALGQGPEFLTYFQNEAQLDKSGLPSDRFFAERPEGSVSTLKIQRTQQEDSAVYLCASRPQQGTTEAFFGQGTRLTVV.

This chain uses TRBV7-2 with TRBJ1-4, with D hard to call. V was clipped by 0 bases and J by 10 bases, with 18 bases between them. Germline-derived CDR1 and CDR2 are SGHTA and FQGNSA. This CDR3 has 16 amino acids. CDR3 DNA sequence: TGTGCCAGCAGCTTAGCGAGCGGCCAGAAAGCGGGAAAACTGTTTTTT. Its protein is CASSLASGQKAGKLFF.

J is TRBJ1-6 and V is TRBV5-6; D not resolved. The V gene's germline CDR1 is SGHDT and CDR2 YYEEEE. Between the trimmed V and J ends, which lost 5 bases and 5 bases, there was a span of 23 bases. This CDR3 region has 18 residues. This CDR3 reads CASSSQFRILADNSPLHF. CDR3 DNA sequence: TGTGCCAGCAGTTCTCAATTCAGGATTTTGGCCGATAATTCACCCCTCCACTTT.